The 5 T cell receptor beta chains presented below share a single source sample, sequenced in a study of cytomegalovirus exposure and HLA in healthy donors. In the PCR, 60 Vbeta and 13 Jbeta primers were used. The protocol was immunoSEQ multiplex PCR, while the TCRdb copy is restricted to in-frame clones and leaves out a portion. In the table there are some 130,000 clones, roughly 85% of which are singletons. What was sequenced was PBMCs. The origin of the receptors is a man aged 40-55 years in good health and CMV-seropositive.

This clone was detected a few times. This chain links TRBV19 with TRBJ1-1; TRBD1 might be the D (6 bases). Germline CDR1 reads LNHDA; CDR2 reads SQIVND (reference sequence). The ends were cut back, 8 bases at V and 5 bases at J, with 15 bases in the middle. The CDR3 is made up of 13 amino acids. The CDR3 protein is CASSDLRGTEAFF. In DNA form, the CDR3 reads TGTGCCAGTTCAGACCTCAGGGGTACTGAAGCTTTCTTT.

The chain carries TRBV10-3 and TRBJ2-5, with a weak D call TRBD1 (6 bases). The V gene lost 3 bases and the J gene lost 5 bases, with 13 bases spanning the gap. Germline V gene lookup returns CDR1 ENHRY and CDR2 SYGVKD. This CDR3 has 14 amino acids. CDR3 sequence (DNA): TGTGCCATCAGTGAAAGGAGACAGGAGGAGACCCAGTACTTC. This translates into CAISERRQEETQYF.

The gene calls are TRBV23-1 and TRBJ2-7; D is unclear. TRBV23-1 is marked as an open reading frame, function uncertain. The V end lost 3 bases, the J end lost 4 bases, and 7 bases lay between the germline ends. The CDR3 is 12 residues long. The CDR3: CASSQHQYEQYF. CDR3 coding DNA: TGCGCCAGCAGTCAGCACCAGTACGAGCAGTACTTC.

The chain links TRBV18 to TRBJ2-5; TRBD1 aligns across 8 bases. CDR3 size: 13 residues. Trimming cost V 3 bases and J 5 bases; bases outside gene matches: 2. Germline lookup yields CDR1 KGHSH and CDR2 LQKENI. CDR3 coding DNA: TGTGCCAGCTCACCCGGACAGGGCGAGACCCAGTACTTC. This encodes CASSPGQGETQYF.

The chain is built from TRBV10-3 and TRBJ2-5; 7 bases agree with TRBD2. The J call may be in error: the DNA end matches TRBJ2-7 better. This CDR3 region has 14 residues. Germline CDR1 and CDR2: ENHRY and SYGVKD. CDR3 sequence reads: CATLASGTAYEQYF. The DNA of the CDR3 is TGTGCCACACTCGCGAGCGGGACCGCCTACGAGCAGTACTTC.